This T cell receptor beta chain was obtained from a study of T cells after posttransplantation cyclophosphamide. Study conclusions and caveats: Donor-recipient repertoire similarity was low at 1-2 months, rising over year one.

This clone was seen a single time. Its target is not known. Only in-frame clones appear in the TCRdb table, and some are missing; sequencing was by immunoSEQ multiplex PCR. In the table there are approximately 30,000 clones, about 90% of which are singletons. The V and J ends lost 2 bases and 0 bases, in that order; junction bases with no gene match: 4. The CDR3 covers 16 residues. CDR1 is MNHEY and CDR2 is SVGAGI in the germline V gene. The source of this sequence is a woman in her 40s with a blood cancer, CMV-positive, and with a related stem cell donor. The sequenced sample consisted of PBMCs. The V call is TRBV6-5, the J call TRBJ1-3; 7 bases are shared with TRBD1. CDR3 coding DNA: TGTGCCAGCAGTTACGGGACAGCCCACTCTGGAAACACCATATATTTT. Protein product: CASSYGTAHSGNTIYF.